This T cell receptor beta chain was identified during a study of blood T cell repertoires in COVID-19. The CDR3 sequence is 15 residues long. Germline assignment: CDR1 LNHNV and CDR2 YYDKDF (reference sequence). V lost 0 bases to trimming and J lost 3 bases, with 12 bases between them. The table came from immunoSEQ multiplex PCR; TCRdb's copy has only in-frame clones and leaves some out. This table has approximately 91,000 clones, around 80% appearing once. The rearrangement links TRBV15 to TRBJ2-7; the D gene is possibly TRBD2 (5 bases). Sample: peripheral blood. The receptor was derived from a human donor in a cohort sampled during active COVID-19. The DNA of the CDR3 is TGTGCCACCAGCAGAGAGCTAGCAGCCTACTACGAGCAGTACTTC. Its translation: CATSRELAAYYEQYF.